The 8 T cell receptor beta chains below were found in one sample sequenced in a study of cytomegalovirus exposure and HLA in healthy donors. PCR used 60 Vbeta primers and 13 Jbeta primers. Sequencing used immunoSEQ multiplex PCR; TCRdb keeps in-frame clones, though not all of them. The sample lists around 120,000 clones, approximately 78% seen once, with about 7.8% in the top ten. Sequenced sample: PBMCs. These receptors came from a middle-aged woman in good health and CMV-seropositive.

The chain uses TRBV5-1 and TRBJ2-3, with TRBD1 as a possible D gene (5 bases). V was clipped by 1 base and J by 1 base, with 13 bases between them. Germline-derived CDR1 and CDR2 are SGHRS and YFSETQ. The CDR3 consists of 16 residues. Here the CDR3 reads CASSLQEVRGTDTQYF. The CDR3 DNA sequence: TGCGCCAGCAGCTTGCAAGAGGTCAGGGGCACAGATACGCAGTATTTT.

This clone has a single count. This chain links TRBV5-1 with TRBJ1-1, with 7 bases aligning to TRBD1. Germline lookup yields CDR1 SGHRS and CDR2 YFSETQ. The CDR3 has 15 residues. V lost 4 bases, J lost 2 bases, and 8 bases stayed unmatched. The CDR3 DNA sequence: TGCGCCAGCAGCCTGTACGACAGGGCCAACACTGAAGCTTTCTTT. This codes for CASSLYDRANTEAFF.

The chain couples TRBV20-1 to TRBJ1-2, with D hard to call. CDR3 length: 10 amino acids. Germline CDR1 is DFQATT and CDR2 is SNEGSKA (reference sequence). V gave up 5 bases and J gave up 3 bases, with 4 bases separating them. The CDR3 loop is CSAYYYGYTF. The CDR3 coding sequence is TGCAGTGCTTACTACTATGGCTACACCTTC.

This chain joins TRBV6-5 and TRBJ2-3, with TRBD2 as a possible D gene (7 bases). CDR3 length: 15 residues. The V gene lost 0 bases and the J gene lost 10 bases, with 17 bases spanning the gap. Germline V lookup: CDR1 MNHEY, CDR2 SVGAGI. Written as DNA, the CDR3 is TGTGCCAGCAGTTACTCGGGGGGGCCCCCGGGAGCGCAGTATTTT. Residues: CASSYSGGPPGAQYF.

The CDR3 sequence is CASSEGGGEGQPQHF. Here the CDR3 DNA reads TGTGCCAGCAGTGAAGGGGGGGGTGAGGGGCAGCCCCAGCATTTT. The rearrangement uses TRBV6-1 and TRBJ1-5; possibly TRBD1 for D (5 bases). This CDR3 region has 15 residues. In germline, CDR1 is MNHNS, CDR2 SASEGT. Trimming took 1 base from V and 7 from J, leaving 14 bases between them.

The chain uses TRBV7-2 and TRBJ1-2; possibly TRBD1 for D (5 bases). Looked up from germline, CDR1 is SGHTA and CDR2 is FQGNSA. This CDR3 region has 14 residues. V dropped 2 bases and J dropped 4 bases, with 11 bases sitting between them. DNA for the CDR3: TGTGCCAGCAGCTTATTAGGGGCAACCTATGGCTACACCTTC. Amino acids: CASSLLGATYGYTF.

The chain has TRBV29-1 and TRBJ2-2; 8 nucleotides align to TRBD2. The CDR3 spans 14 residues. V was clipped by 5 bases and J by 3 bases; unmatched bases: 5. Germline values: CDR1 SQVTM, CDR2 ANQGSEA. The CDR3: CSVRRGVDTGELFF. Here the CDR3 DNA reads TGCAGCGTTCGGCGGGGGGTTGACACCGGGGAGCTGTTTTTT.

J is TRBJ1-4 and V is TRBV7-9; 9 bases are shared with TRBD1. V lost 5 bases and J lost 8; bases outside the gene matches: 9. This CDR3 is built from 15 residues. Germline V gives CDR1 SEHNR, CDR2 FQNEAQ (reference sequence). The CDR3 coding sequence is TGTGCCAGCAGCACACGACAGGGGGGGGACGAAAAACTGTTTTTT. It codes for CASSTRQGGDEKLFF.